This entry lists 18 T cell receptor beta chains sequenced from one sample in a study of cytomegalovirus exposure and HLA in healthy donors (dated by TCRdb to about 2017). The library was obtained by the immunoSEQ multiplex PCR assay. A mixture of 60 forward primers for TCR Vbeta segments and 13 reverse primers for TCR Jbeta segments was used in the multiplex PCR. TCRdb stores this immuneACCESS table with in-frame sequences only. Part of the clones is absent; in the studies checked, under half of the shortfall reflects unresolved V genes, and no reason is known for the rest. The sample table holds approximately 31,000 clones, of which roughly 89% were seen once. 2.5% to 3% of the sample comes from the top ten. The sequenced sample was PBMCs. The receptors were gathered from a boy aged 5-17 years in good health and CMV-seronegative.

The rearrangement joins TRBV29-1 to TRBJ2-2; D is possibly TRBD2 (5 bases). Germline CDR1 SQVTM, CDR2 ANQGSEA. The germline V and J ends were trimmed by 2 bases and 6 bases, with 13 bases remaining between them. There are 14 residues in the CDR3. DNA for the CDR3: TGCAGCGTTGAACCCGTCGGGGTGGCCGGGGAGCTGTTTTTT. Encoded protein: CSVEPVGVAGELFF.

The chain employs TRBV7-3 and TRBJ2-5, with a tentative D call TRBD1 (5 bases). V shed 6 bases and J shed 4 bases, with 18 bases lying between them. This CDR3 is built from 15 residues. The germline CDR1 and CDR2 sequences are SGHTA and FQGTGA. The CDR3 nucleotides read TGTGCCAGCAGTCAAGGGCAGGGCCTAGGAGAGACCCAGTACTTC. Translation gives CASSQGQGLGETQYF.

The chain couples TRBV18 to TRBJ2-1; TRBD1 might be the D (6 bases). V shed 5 bases and J shed 3 bases, with 14 bases lying between them. Germline CDR1 and CDR2: KGHSH and LQKENI. The CDR3 runs 15 residues. CDR3: CASSSRDTIYNEQFF. In DNA form, the CDR3 reads TGTGCCAGCTCAAGCCGGGACACTATCTACAATGAGCAGTTCTTC.

V and J are TRBV5-6 and TRBJ1-3; D gene ambiguous. V lost 6 bases and J lost 0, with 4 bases in between. The CDR3 length is 12 residues. The germline V gene encodes CDR1 SGHDT and CDR2 YYEEEE. CDR3 sequence: CASNSSGNTIYF. The CDR3 DNA reads TGTGCCAGCAACTCCTCTGGAAACACCATATATTTT. The full variable domain, with the rest looked up from reference TRBV5-6 and TRBJ1-3, is DAGVTQSPTHLIKTRGQQVTLRCSPKSGHDTVSWYQQALGQGPQFIFQYYEEEERQRGNFPDRFSGHQFPNYSSELNVNALLLGDSALYLCASNSSGNTIYFGEGSWLTVV.

The rearrangement links TRBV29-1 to TRBJ2-7; maybe TRBD1 (6 bases). This CDR3 spans 12 amino acids. V shed 4 bases and J shed 0 bases, with 7 bases lying between them. The germline gives CDR1 SQVTM, CDR2 ANQGSEA. The CDR3 coding sequence is TGCAGCGTTGGACAGGACTCCTACGAGCAGTACTTC. Encoded protein: CSVGQDSYEQYF.

V is TRBV15 and J is TRBJ2-3, with TRBD2 identical over 8 bases. This CDR3 is built from 14 residues. J lost 9 bases, V lost 0 bases, and 5 bases had no gene match. Germline CDR1 LNHNV, CDR2 YYDKDF (reference sequence). The CDR3 DNA reads as TGTGCCACCAGCAGAGACGGGGGGGCCGTCACGCAGTATTTT. It yields the protein CATSRDGGAVTQYF.

The table lists this clone with a count of one. The chain employs TRBV6-4 and TRBJ2-3, with 9 nucleotides matching TRBD1. The CDR3 totals 18 residues. J lost 4 bases, V lost 9 bases, and 20 bases had no gene match. CDR1 MRHNA and CDR2 SNTAGT come from the germline V gene. In DNA, the CDR3 is TGTGCCAGGACCCAAAGAGGGACAGGGAGTGTAGACGCAGATACGCAGTATTTT. Residues: CARTQRGTGSVDADTQYF.

This chain links TRBV19 with TRBJ2-1; 10 positions agree with TRBD2. The CDR3 length is 20 residues. V dropped 6 bases and J dropped 0; count of bases not matched to a gene: 17. Germline V lookup: CDR1 LNHDA, CDR2 SQIVND (reference sequence). CDR3 residues: CASSQYGDSGGPSSYNEQFF. DNA of the CDR3: TGTGCCAGTAGCCAGTATGGTGATAGCGGGGGGCCTAGCTCCTACAATGAGCAGTTCTTC.

The chain is built from TRBV25-1 and TRBJ2-2; TRBD2 is a possible D gene (5 bases). Germline V gene sequence: CDR1 MGHDK, CDR2 SYGVNS. Trimming removed 4 bases from V and 3 bases from J, with 9 bases in between. This CDR3 region has 14 residues. The CDR3 loop reads CASSVALDTGELFF. The CDR3 nucleotides read TGTGCCAGCAGTGTAGCGTTGGACACCGGGGAGCTGTTTTTT.

This clone appeared a single time. V is TRBV2 and J is TRBJ2-1; D is possibly TRBD2 (5 bases). Germline CDR1 and CDR2: SNHLY and FYNNEI. CDR3 length: 13 amino acids. Between the trimmed V and J ends, which lost 4 bases and 13 bases, there was a span of 17 bases. DNA for the CDR3: TGTGCCAGCAGTGGGGTTTACGGGGAGCGTCAGTTCTTC. Residues: CASSGVYGERQFF.

This clone was detected once. CDR3 amino acids: CASSYRDRVIETQYF. The CDR3 DNA follows: TGTGCCAGCAGCTACCGGGACAGGGTTATAGAGACCCAGTACTTC. This chain joins TRBV7-2 and TRBJ2-5, with 9 nucleotides matching TRBD1. Germline CDR1 SGHTA, CDR2 FQGNSA. V shed 4 bases, J shed 4 bases, and the junction held 7 bases outside the gene matches. This CDR3 has 15 residues.

V usage is TRBV6-1 and J usage is TRBJ1-2; D uncertain. CDR1 MNHNS and CDR2 SASEGT come from the germline V gene. This CDR3 is 15 amino acids long. Trimming took 1 base from V and 3 from J, leaving 12 bases between them. In DNA, the CDR3 is TGTGCCAGCAGTGAAGAGGCAGGAGGCGACTATGGCTACACCTTC. This encodes CASSEEAGGDYGYTF.

The gene calls are TRBV7-2 and TRBJ2-5, with 10 bases fitting TRBD2. J lost 1 base, V lost 2 bases, and 4 bases had no gene match. This CDR3 is built from 16 residues. Germline V gene lookup returns CDR1 SGHTA and CDR2 FQGNSA. CDR3 sequence: CASSLRLAGAQETQYF. In DNA form, the CDR3 reads TGTGCCAGCAGCTTAAGGCTAGCGGGGGCCCAAGAGACCCAGTACTTC.

The chain employs TRBV28 and TRBJ1-2; 9 positions match TRBD1. V lost 1 base and J lost 0; bases outside the gene matches: 3. The CDR3 extends over 16 amino acids. CDR1 is MDHEN, CDR2 SYDVKM, per germline. In DNA form, the CDR3 reads TGTGCCAGCAGTTTATCCTGGACAGGGGCTAACTATGGCTACACCTTC. It specifies CASSLSWTGANYGYTF.

CDR3 loop: CASSPRDRTGNTIYF. The CDR3 DNA reads TGTGCCAGCAGCCCGCGGGACAGAACTGGAAACACCATATATTTT. This chain links TRBV5-6 with TRBJ1-3, with TRBD1 matching 7 bases. From germline, CDR1 is SGHDT and CDR2 YYEEEE. This CDR3 has 15 amino acids. Germline trimming cut 4 bases from V and 2 bases from J; bases unmatched to any gene: 6.

This chain connects TRBV7-3 to TRBJ1-2, with 11 bases fitting TRBD1. V dropped 5 bases and J dropped 8; count of bases not matched to a gene: 4. The CDR3 sequence is 13 residues long. The germline CDR1 and CDR2 sequences are SGHTA and FQGTGA. The CDR3, as DNA: TGTGCCAGCAGCGACCGGACAGGGGGCGGCTACACCTTC. It translates to CASSDRTGGGYTF.

This clone was seen once. This sequence joins TRBV18 and TRBJ2-7; D possibly corresponds to TRBD1 (6 bases). The CDR3 has 15 amino acids. CDR1 and CDR2 (germline): KGHSH, LQKENI. V lost 3 bases to trimming and J lost 0 bases, with 12 bases between them. The CDR3 region is CASSPAGASSYEQYF. CDR3 bases: TGTGCCAGCTCACCTGCAGGGGCCTCCTCCTACGAGCAGTACTTC. Using reference TRBV18 and TRBJ2-7 for the parts outside the CDR3, the full variable domain is NAGVMQNPRHLVRRRGQEARLRCSPMKGHSHVYWYRQLPEEGLKFMVYLQKENIIDESGMPKERFSAEFPKEGPSILRIQQVVRGDSAAYFCASSPAGASSYEQYFGPGTRLTVT.

The V call is TRBV5-8, the J call TRBJ2-1, with D uncertain. Per the germline V gene, CDR1 is SGHTS and CDR2 is YDEGEE. This CDR3 comprises 11 residues. Trimming removed 3 bases at V and 7 bases at J, with 5 bases between. The CDR3 DNA follows: TGTGCCAGCAGCTACAGAAATGAGCAGTTCTTC. It encodes CASSYRNEQFF.